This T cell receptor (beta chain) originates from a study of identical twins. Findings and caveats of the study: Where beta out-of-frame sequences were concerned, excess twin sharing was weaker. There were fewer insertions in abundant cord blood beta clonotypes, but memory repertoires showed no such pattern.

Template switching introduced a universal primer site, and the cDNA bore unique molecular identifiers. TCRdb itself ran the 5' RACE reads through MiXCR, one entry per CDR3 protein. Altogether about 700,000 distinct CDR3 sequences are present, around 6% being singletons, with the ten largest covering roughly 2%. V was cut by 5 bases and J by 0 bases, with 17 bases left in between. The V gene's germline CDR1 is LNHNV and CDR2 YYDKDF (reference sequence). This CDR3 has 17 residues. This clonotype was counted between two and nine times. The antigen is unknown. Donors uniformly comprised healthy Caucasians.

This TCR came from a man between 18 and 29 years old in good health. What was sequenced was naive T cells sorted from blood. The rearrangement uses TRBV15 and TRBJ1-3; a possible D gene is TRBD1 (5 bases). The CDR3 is CATSFTLRDPSGNTIYF. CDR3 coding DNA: TGTGCCACCAGCTTTACACTCCGGGACCCCTCTGGAAACACCATATATTTT.